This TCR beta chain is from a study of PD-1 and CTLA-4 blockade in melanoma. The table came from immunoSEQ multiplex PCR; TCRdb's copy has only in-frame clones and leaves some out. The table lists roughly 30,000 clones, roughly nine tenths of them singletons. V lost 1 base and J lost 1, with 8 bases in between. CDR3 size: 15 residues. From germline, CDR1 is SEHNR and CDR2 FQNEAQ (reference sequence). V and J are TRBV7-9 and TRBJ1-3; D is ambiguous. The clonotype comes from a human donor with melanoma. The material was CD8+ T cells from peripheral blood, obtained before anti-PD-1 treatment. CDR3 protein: CASSLEGVSGNTIYF. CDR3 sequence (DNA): TGTGCCAGCAGCTTAGAGGGCGTTTCTGGAAACACCATATATTTT.